These 5 T cell receptor beta chains originate from one sample sequenced in a study of OX40 agonist ivuxolimab in advanced cancers. Produced via immunoSEQ multiplex PCR; TCRdb's table is partial and in-frame only. This table has roughly 13,000 clones, roughly 80% appearing once. The starting material was CD4+ or CD8+ T cells sorted from blood, obtained in a trial of the OX40 agonist ivuxolimab. The origin of the receptors is an adult with an advanced solid tumor such as melanoma, head and neck, liver or kidney cancer.

The chain combines TRBV15 with TRBJ2-3, with 10 positions matching TRBD2. V shed 5 bases, J shed 3 bases, and the junction held 11 bases outside the gene matches. The CDR3 totals 17 residues. The V gene's germline CDR1 is LNHNV and CDR2 YYDKDF (reference sequence). The chain's CDR3 is CATSSEPSGSLTDTQYF. Here the CDR3 DNA reads TGTGCCACCAGCTCGGAACCTAGCGGGAGTTTAACAGATACGCAGTATTTT.

This clone has a single count. V is TRBV5-5 and J is TRBJ1-2, with 7 bases fitting TRBD1. V gave up 0 bases and J gave up 3 bases; unmatched junction bases: 2. Germline V gives CDR1 SGHKS, CDR2 YYEKEE (reference sequence). The CDR3 runs 14 residues. The CDR3 DNA is TGTGCCAGCAGCTTGGGGGACAGTTACTATGGCTACACCTTC. Protein sequence: CASSLGDSYYGYTF.

This chain joins TRBV6-5 and TRBJ2-5, with 7 bases that match TRBD1. The CDR3 spans 15 residues. Germline-derived CDR1 and CDR2 are MNHEY and SVGAGI. With V trimmed by 1 base and J by 7 bases, 9 bases remained unmatched. The chain's CDR3 is CASSYYRQGERTQYF. The CDR3, as DNA: TGTGCCAGCAGTTACTATAGACAGGGAGAACGGACCCAGTACTTC.

This clone was picked up a small number of times. This chain connects TRBV6-4 to TRBJ2-6; D gene ambiguous. Germline V gene data show CDR1 as MRHNA and CDR2 as SNTAGT. V was shortened by 0 bases and J by 0 bases, with 3 bases between the two germline ends. This CDR3 comprises 15 residues. Here the CDR3 DNA reads TGTGCCAGCAGTGACTCACACTCTGGGGCCAACGTCCTGACTTTC. This translates into CASSDSHSGANVLTF.

This clone was seen a few times. The V call is TRBV4-2, the J call TRBJ2-7; D possibly uses TRBD1 or TRBD2 (6 bases each). The CDR3 has 15 residues. Germline CDR1 is LGHNA and CDR2 is YNFKEQ. The V and J ends lost 0 bases and 2 bases respectively, with 11 bases between them. The CDR3 region is CASSQDRGEPYEQYF. The CDR3 coding sequence is TGTGCCAGCAGCCAAGATAGGGGGGAGCCCTACGAGCAGTACTTC.